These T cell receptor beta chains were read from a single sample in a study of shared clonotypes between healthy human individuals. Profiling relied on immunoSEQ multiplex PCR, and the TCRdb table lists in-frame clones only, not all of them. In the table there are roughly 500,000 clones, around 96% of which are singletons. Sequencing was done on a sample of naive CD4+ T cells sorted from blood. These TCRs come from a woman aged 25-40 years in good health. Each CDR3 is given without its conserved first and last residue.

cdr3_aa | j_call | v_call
ASSPRNREVGKLF | TRBJ1-4 | TRBV18
ASSEQLGPQETQY | TRBJ2-5 | TRBV2
AWSVTGAGYT | TRBJ1-2 | TRBV30
ASSLYGVQGANEQF | TRBJ2-1 | TRBV11-3
ASSLVAGNTIY | TRBJ1-3 | TRBV11-3
ASSETTLREISYEQY | . | TRBV2
ASSIQGGNTMRQF | TRBJ2-1 | TRBV19
ASSFGAGQETQY | TRBJ2-5 | TRBV5-6
ASSWGPGNTIY | TRBJ1-3 | TRBV27
ASGSQGRQDGAGELF | TRBJ2-2 | TRBV19
ASSPSPPGAGEHWY | TRBJ2-7 | TRBV18
ASSSGQRTYGYT | TRBJ1-2 | TRBV28
ASSTDRAGTEAF | TRBJ1-1 | TRBV2
AWTPPWLNTGELF | TRBJ2-2 | TRBV30
AISESEGLETQY | TRBJ2-5 | TRBV10-3
ASSSGRSMETDTQY | TRBJ2-3 | TRBV11-3
ASSLMGGYSNQPQH | TRBJ1-5 | TRBV27
ASSPPATRETQY | TRBJ2-5 | TRBV18
ASSQSQTSDRVYGYT | TRBJ1-2 | TRBV5-1
ASSLAGGETQY | TRBJ2-5 | TRBV7-7
ASSLYNVAGLDTQY | TRBJ2-3 | TRBV11-2
ASSPTGRAEAF | TRBJ1-1 | TRBV7-9
ASSDVYEQY | TRBJ2-7 | TRBV6-1
ASRDLGQGYDTIY | TRBJ1-3 | TRBV28
ASSRGGLSNQPQH | TRBJ1-5 | TRBV28
AWSQSRRATEAF | TRBJ1-1 | TRBV30
ASSYKGGAGANVLT | TRBJ2-6 | TRBV6-5
ASRSGTGPSRQY | TRBJ2-7 | TRBV6-5
ASSLRRSYRECEQY | . | TRBV11-2
ASRGPQETQY | TRBJ2-5 | TRBV5-4
ASSQTRTDTQY | TRBJ2-3 | TRBV4-1
ASSPGTSGRRAEETQY | TRBJ2-5 | TRBV11-3